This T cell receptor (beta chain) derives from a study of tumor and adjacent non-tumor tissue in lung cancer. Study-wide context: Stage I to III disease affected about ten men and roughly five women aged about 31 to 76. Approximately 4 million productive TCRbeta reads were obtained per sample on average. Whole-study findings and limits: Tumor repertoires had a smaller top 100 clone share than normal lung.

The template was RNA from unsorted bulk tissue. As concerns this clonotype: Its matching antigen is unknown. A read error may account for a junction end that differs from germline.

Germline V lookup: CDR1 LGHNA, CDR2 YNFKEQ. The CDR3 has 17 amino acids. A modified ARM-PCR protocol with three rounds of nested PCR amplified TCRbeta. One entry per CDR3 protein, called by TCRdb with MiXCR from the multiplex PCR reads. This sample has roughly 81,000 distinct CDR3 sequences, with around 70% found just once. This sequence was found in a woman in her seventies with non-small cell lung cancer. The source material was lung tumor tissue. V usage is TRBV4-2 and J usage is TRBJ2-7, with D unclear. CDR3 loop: CASSHDFPTSTSYEQCF. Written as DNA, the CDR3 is TGTGCCAGCAGCCATGATTTTCCAACATCAACCTCCTACGAGCAGTGCTTT.